This TCR beta chain was profiled in a study of blood T cell repertoires in COVID-19. Background on the study: Sample material is recorded as cDNA or gDNA derived from T cells, B-cell-depleted T cells, or PBMCs.

This study enrolled people aged 18 to 89 from about two dozen US geographic areas. Only in-frame clones appear in the TCRdb table, and some are missing; sequencing was by immunoSEQ multiplex PCR. The table shows roughly 400,000 clones, with around nine tenths occurring only once. V lost 4 bases, J lost 3 bases, and 5 bases stayed unmatched. The length of the CDR3 is 14 residues. CDR1 is SGHTA and CDR2 is FQGNSA in the germline V gene. The receptor was isolated from a woman under 30 who had been exposed to COVID-19. Sequencing input: PBMCs or T cells enriched from blood (not recorded which). The chain joins TRBV7-2 to TRBJ2-7; 8 bases map to TRBD2. CDR3 bases: TGTGCCAGCAGCTCTACGGGACTAGGCTACGAGCAGTACTTC. Translating it yields CASSSTGLGYEQYF.